A single sample is the source of the 9 T cell receptor beta chains below, sequenced in a study of T cells in localized non-small cell lung cancer. Clones were read by immunoSEQ multiplex PCR, and TCRdb kept only the in-frame ones, dropping some. The data contain tens of thousands of clones, approximately 84% of them singletons. The sequenced sample was peripheral blood, obtained before any cancer treatment. These receptors all stem from a male donor older than 55 with stage I squamous cell lung carcinoma.

V gene TRBV11-2 combines with J gene TRBJ2-5; D may be TRBD2 (6 bases). Germline assignment: CDR1 SGHAT and CDR2 FQNNGV. V dropped 7 bases and J dropped 3 bases, with 12 bases sitting between them. There are 13 residues in the CDR3. The CDR3 nucleotides read TGTGCCAGCACCCCGGGACTGGAAGAGACCCAGTACTTC. As protein: CASTPGLEETQYF.

The chain has TRBV19 and TRBJ2-2; 10 bases fit TRBD1. Germline CDR1 LNHDA, CDR2 SQIVND (reference sequence). There are 16 residues in the CDR3. V gave up 4 bases and J gave up 3 bases; unmatched junction bases: 5. DNA for the CDR3: TGTGCCAGTAGTACCCGAGGGACAGGGGACACCGGGGAGCTGTTTTTT. Protein: CASSTRGTGDTGELFF.

The V gene is TRBV15, the J gene TRBJ2-5, with D possibly called TRBD1 or TRBD2 (5 bases each). V was pared by 0 bases and J by 11 bases, with 22 bases between. The germline gives CDR1 LNHNV, CDR2 YYDKDF (reference sequence). The CDR3 sequence is 16 residues long. In DNA, the CDR3 is TGTGCCACCAGCAGAGATTTCGCAGGGTCGTTGGGGGAGCAGTACTTC. Amino acid sequence: CATSRDFAGSLGEQYF. The full variable domain, in which reference TRBV15 and TRBJ2-5 provide the parts outside the CDR3, is DAMVIQNPRYQVTQFGKPVTLSCSQTLNHNVMYWYQQKSSQAPKLLFHYYDKDFNNEADTPDNFQSRRPNTSFCFLDIRSPGLGDTAMYLCATSRDFAGSLGEQYFGPGTRLLVL.

Turning to this clone: Other DNA variants within this sample encode the same CDR3. The chain couples TRBV19 to TRBJ1-1; 8 bases fit TRBD1. Germline V CDR1 and CDR2: LNHDA, SQIVND (reference sequence). V lost 7 bases, J lost 1 base, and 8 bases stayed unmatched. The CDR3 consists of 15 residues. This chain's CDR3 is CASIGRGRGNTEAFF. As DNA, the CDR3 is TGTGCCAGTATAGGCAGGGGGCGCGGGAACACTGAAGCTTTCTTT.

V usage is TRBV6-1 and J usage is TRBJ2-3; no clear D gene. This CDR3 has 14 residues. Germline V gives CDR1 MNHNS, CDR2 SASEGT. Between the trimmed V and J ends, which lost 5 bases and 5 bases, there was a span of 14 bases. In DNA, the CDR3 is TGTGCCAGCAGTCCTCCGGACGGTCGAGATACGCAGTATTTT. Amino acid sequence: CASSPPDGRDTQYF.

The rearrangement uses TRBV20-1 and TRBJ2-2; 11 nucleotides match TRBD2. This CDR3 contains 11 residues. Germline V lookup: CDR1 DFQATT, CDR2 SNEGSKA (reference sequence). CDR3 sequence: CVSGGAGKLFF. The CDR3 nucleotides are TGCGTTAGCGGGGGGGCAGGGAAGCTGTTTTTT.

This rearrangement joins TRBV15 to TRBJ2-1; D perhaps matches TRBD2 (6 bases). Germline assignment: CDR1 LNHNV and CDR2 YYDKDF (reference sequence). Trimming took 4 bases from V and 0 from J, leaving 13 bases between them. CDR3 size: 16 residues. The CDR3 sequence is CATSNGRGSSYNEQFF. The CDR3 DNA reads TGTGCCACCAGCAACGGGCGGGGAAGCTCCTACAATGAGCAGTTCTTC.

As for this clone: The conserved phenylalanine or tryptophan is not found at the CDR3 terminus, so this likely reflects a read error. The rearrangement uses TRBV30 and TRBJ1-2; D uncertain. CDR1 and CDR2 from the germline V gene are GTSNPN and SVGIG (reference sequence). This CDR3 has 12 amino acids. The V end was cut by 6 bases, the J end by 5 bases, with 13 bases between. The CDR3 DNA sequence: TGTGCCTGCAGCATGGGCCCGTATGGCTACACCCTC. Translating gives CACSMGPYGYTL.

This clone showed up just a few times. The rearrangement uses TRBV5-1 and TRBJ1-1; D ambiguous. V was cut by 2 bases and J by 7 bases, with 15 bases left in between. The CDR3 has 14 residues. Germline V lookup: CDR1 SGHRS, CDR2 YFSETQ. The CDR3 region is CASSLGTQGGEAFF. CDR3 nucleotides: TGCGCCAGCAGCTTAGGCACCCAAGGAGGTGAAGCTTTCTTT.